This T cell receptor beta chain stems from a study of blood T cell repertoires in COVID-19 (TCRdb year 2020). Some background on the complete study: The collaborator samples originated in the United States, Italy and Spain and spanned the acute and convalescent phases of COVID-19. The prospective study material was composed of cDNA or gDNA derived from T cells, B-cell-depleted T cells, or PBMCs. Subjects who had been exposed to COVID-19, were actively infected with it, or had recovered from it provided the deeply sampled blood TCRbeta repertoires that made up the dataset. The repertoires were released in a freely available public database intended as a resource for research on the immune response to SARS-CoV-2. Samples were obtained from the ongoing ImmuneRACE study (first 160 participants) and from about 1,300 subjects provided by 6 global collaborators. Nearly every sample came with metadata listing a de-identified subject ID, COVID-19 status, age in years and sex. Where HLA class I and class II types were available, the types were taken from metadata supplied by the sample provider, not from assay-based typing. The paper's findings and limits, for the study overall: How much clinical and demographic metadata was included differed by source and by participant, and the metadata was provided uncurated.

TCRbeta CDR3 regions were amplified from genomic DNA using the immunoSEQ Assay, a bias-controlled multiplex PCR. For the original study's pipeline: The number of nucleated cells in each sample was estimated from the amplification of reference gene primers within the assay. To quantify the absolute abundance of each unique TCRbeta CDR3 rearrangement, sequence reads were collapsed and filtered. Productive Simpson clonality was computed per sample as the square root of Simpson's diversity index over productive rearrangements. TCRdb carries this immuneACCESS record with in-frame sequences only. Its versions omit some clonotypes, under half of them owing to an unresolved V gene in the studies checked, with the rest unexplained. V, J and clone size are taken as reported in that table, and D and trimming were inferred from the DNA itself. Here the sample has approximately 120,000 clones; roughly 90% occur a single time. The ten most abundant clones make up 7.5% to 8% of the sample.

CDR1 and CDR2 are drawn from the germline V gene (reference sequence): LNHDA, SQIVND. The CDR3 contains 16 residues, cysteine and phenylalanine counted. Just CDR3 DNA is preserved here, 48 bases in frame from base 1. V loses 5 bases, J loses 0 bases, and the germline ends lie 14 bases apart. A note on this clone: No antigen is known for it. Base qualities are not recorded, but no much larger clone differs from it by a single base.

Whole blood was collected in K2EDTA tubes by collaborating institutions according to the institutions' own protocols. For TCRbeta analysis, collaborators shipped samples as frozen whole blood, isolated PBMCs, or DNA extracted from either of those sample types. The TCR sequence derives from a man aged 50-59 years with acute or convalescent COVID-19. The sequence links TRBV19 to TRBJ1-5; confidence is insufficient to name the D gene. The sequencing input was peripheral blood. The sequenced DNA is TGTGCCAGTAGTGAGTCGGGAGCCTATAGCAATCAGCCCCAGCATTTT. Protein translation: CASSESGAYSNQPQHF.